The 25 T cell receptor beta chains in this list originate from one sample, sequenced in a study of cytomegalovirus exposure and HLA in healthy donors. Amplification used 60 Vbeta primers and 13 Jbeta primers. The protocol was immunoSEQ multiplex PCR, while the TCRdb copy is restricted to in-frame clones and leaves out a portion. This table has tens of thousands of clones, about 75% appearing once. Source material: PBMCs. These receptors were taken from a man aged 18 to 29 in good health and CMV-seronegative.

The chain joins TRBV6-1 to TRBJ1-2, with 7 bases lining up with TRBD1. Germline V gene sequence: CDR1 MNHNS, CDR2 SASEGT. This CDR3 is built from 15 residues. V was clipped by 2 bases and J by 0 bases; unmatched bases: 3. The CDR3 spells CASSEWTGPNYGYTF. CDR3 bases: TGTGCCAGCAGTGAATGGACAGGTCCTAACTATGGCTACACCTTC.

The chain uses TRBV19 and TRBJ1-6; D unresolved. The germline V gene encodes CDR1 LNHDA and CDR2 SQIVND (reference sequence). The V gene lost 0 bases and the J gene lost 5 bases, with 14 bases spanning the gap. The CDR3 length is 17 residues. The CDR3 region is CASSIDDRGLDNSPLHF. Here the CDR3 DNA reads TGTGCCAGTAGTATAGATGACCGCGGCCTGGATAATTCACCCCTCCACTTT.

The table lists this clone with a few counts. Written as DNA, the CDR3 is TGTGCCAGCAGCCAAGAATTGACTAGCGGGAATGAGCAGTTCTTC. Translation: CASSQELTSGNEQFF. This chain links TRBV4-2 with TRBJ2-1; TRBD2 matches 10 bases. The germline gives CDR1 LGHNA, CDR2 YNFKEQ. J was trimmed by 7 bases and V by 0 bases; bases with no gene match: 3. The CDR3 is 15 amino acids.

V is TRBV2 and J is TRBJ1-2, with D maybe TRBD1 (6 bases). The germline V and J ends were trimmed by 5 bases and 4 bases, with 17 bases remaining between them. Germline values: CDR1 SNHLY, CDR2 FYNNEI. The CDR3 sequence is 15 residues long. The CDR3 loop is CASSFNTGPSYGYTF. CDR3 nucleotide sequence: TGTGCCAGCAGTTTCAATACAGGGCCCTCCTATGGCTACACCTTC. The entire variable domain, with the rest obtained from reference TRBV2 and TRBJ1-2, is as follows: EPEVTQTPSHQVTQMGQEVILRCVPISNHLYFYWYRQILGQKVEFLVSFYNNEISEKSEIFDDQFSVERPDGSNFTLKIRSTKLEDSAMYFCASSFNTGPSYGYTFGSGTRLTVV.

J is TRBJ1-1 and V is TRBV27; D not resolved. The ends were cut back, 7 bases at V and 4 bases at J, with 19 bases in the middle. This CDR3 contains 15 residues. Per the germline V gene, CDR1 is MNHEY and CDR2 is SMNVEV (reference sequence). The DNA of the CDR3 is TGTGCCAGCAACACCGGCGAGGTAAGAGGCACTGAAGCTTTCTTT. Amino acids: CASNTGEVRGTEAFF.

CDR3 loop: CASSPRTGGGTEAFF. The CDR3 DNA reads TGTGCCAGCAGCCCAAGGACAGGGGGTGGCACTGAAGCTTTCTTT. This chain links TRBV9 with TRBJ1-1; TRBD1 agrees at 10 bases. Germline loops: CDR1 SGDLS, CDR2 YYNGEE. This CDR3 comprises 15 residues. The trim removed 4 bases at V and 4 bases at J, leaving 7 bases unmatched.

V usage is TRBV7-9 and J usage is TRBJ2-3; a possible D gene is TRBD1 (5 bases). Deletions cut 2 bases from V and 0 bases from J, with 9 bases between. CDR1 and CDR2 from the germline V gene are SEHNR and FQNEAQ (reference sequence). This CDR3 has 15 residues. CDR3 sequence reads: CASSLPAGSTDTQYF. DNA of the CDR3: TGTGCCAGCAGCTTACCCGCAGGGAGCACAGATACGCAGTATTTT.

The rearrangement joins TRBV5-1 to TRBJ2-3; D is possibly TRBD2 (6 bases). The CDR3 is 13 amino acids. Germline CDR1 and CDR2: SGHRS and YFSETQ. V lost 5 bases and J lost 4, with 11 bases in between. CDR3 nucleotides: TGCGCCAGCAGGCCGACTAGTGCAGATACGCAGTATTTT. Its protein is CASRPTSADTQYF.

The CDR3: CASTPGAGGSYEQYF. The CDR3 DNA is TGTGCCAGTACCCCGGGGGCAGGGGGCTCCTACGAGCAGTACTTC. The rearrangement uses TRBV19 and TRBJ2-7; D possibly corresponds to TRBD1 (7 bases). V dropped 7 bases and J dropped 0 bases, with 16 bases sitting between them. Germline loops: CDR1 LNHDA, CDR2 SQIVND (reference sequence). This CDR3 has 15 amino acids.

The rearrangement joins TRBV12-5 to TRBJ2-1, with 7 bases matching TRBD1. This CDR3 comprises 15 residues. CDR1 is LGHNT and CDR2 is FRNRAP in the germline V gene. The ends lost 8 bases at V and 0 bases at J; junction bases unmatched: 7. CDR3 loop: CASKPGQSSYNEQFF. The CDR3 DNA reads TGTGCTAGTAAACCGGGACAGAGCTCCTACAATGAGCAGTTCTTC.

This clone was observed a handful of times. The J gene is TRBJ2-5, the V gene TRBV25-1; TRBD2 might be the D (6 bases). The CDR3 is 15 residues long. V was clipped by 8 bases and J by 1 base, with 17 bases between them. Germline V gene sequence: CDR1 MGHDK, CDR2 SYGVNS. The CDR3 bases are TGTGCCAGCGGCGAACCCCGGGGGTCCCAAGAGACCCAGTACTTC. Protein: CASGEPRGSQETQYF.

This chain uses TRBV29-1 with TRBJ2-7; the match to TRBD1 covers 7 bases. CDR1 and CDR2 (germline): SQVTM, ANQGSEA. The CDR3 is made up of 14 amino acids. The J segment lost 6 bases and the V segment lost 6 bases, leaving 14 bases of the junction unmatched. The CDR3 here is CSVEGRRAGGEQYF. The CDR3 bases are TGCAGCGTCGAGGGGCGTAGGGCAGGGGGCGAGCAGTACTTC.

Remarks on this clone: One end of the junction fails to match germline, which may point to a read error. The CDR3 coding sequence is TGTGCCAGCAGTGAAGAAGGCAGGTTCTACGAGCAGTGCTTC. It codes for CASSEEGRFYEQCF. The chain has TRBV6-1 and TRBJ2-7, with D unclear. CDR1 and CDR2 (germline): MNHNS, SASEGT. This CDR3 contains 14 residues.

This clone was counted a few times. V gene TRBV11-2 combines with J gene TRBJ2-5, with 7 bases matching TRBD1. The J call may be in error: the DNA end matches TRBJ2-7 better. The CDR3 has 12 residues. The germline V gene encodes CDR1 SGHAT and CDR2 FQNNGV. The DNA of the CDR3 is TGTGCCAGCAGCTTATCAGGGGGCGAGCAGTACTTC. Translating gives CASSLSGGEQYF.

V is TRBV5-1 and J is TRBJ2-2, with a tentative D call TRBD2 (5 bases). Deletions cut 5 bases from V and 1 base from J, with 12 bases between. The CDR3 extends over 15 amino acids. CDR1 and CDR2 from the germline V gene are SGHRS and YFSETQ. CDR3 amino acids: CASRALAVNTGELFF. The CDR3 DNA is TGCGCCAGCAGGGCCCTAGCCGTGAACACCGGGGAGCTGTTTTTT.

The V gene is TRBV7-9, the J gene TRBJ2-5; 11 bases fit TRBD2. The V segment lost 5 bases and the J segment 3 bases; nucleotides outside the gene matches: 8. Germline CDR1 reads SEHNR; CDR2 reads FQNEAQ (reference sequence). The CDR3 length is 16 residues. CDR3 coding DNA: TGTGCCAGCAGCCTAACCGGGACTAGCGGAAAAGAGACCCAGTACTTC. It specifies CASSLTGTSGKETQYF. The complete variable domain, with remaining parts taken from reference TRBV7-9 and TRBJ2-5, reads DTGVSQNPRHKITKRGQNVTFRCDPISEHNRLYWYRQTLGQGPEFLTYFQNEAQLEKSRLLSDRFSAERPKGSFSTLEIQRTEQGDSAMYLCASSLTGTSGKETQYFGPGTRLLVL.

The chain recombines TRBV29-1 with TRBJ2-1, with D maybe TRBD1 (5 bases). Trimming left V 6 bases short and J 1 base short, with 10 bases between. The CDR3 spans 13 residues. CDR1 and CDR2 from the germline V gene are SQVTM and ANQGSEA. CDR3 protein: CSVLQGSYNEQFF. CDR3 DNA sequence: TGCAGCGTCCTTCAGGGATCCTACAATGAGCAGTTCTTC.

The V and J genes are TRBV10-3 and TRBJ2-1; perhaps TRBD1 as D (6 bases). V was clipped by 4 bases and J by 0 bases, with 10 bases between them. This CDR3 is built from 15 residues. Germline V gene sequence: CDR1 ENHRY, CDR2 SYGVKD. CDR3 DNA sequence: TGTGCCATCAGTGTAACGGACAGCTCCTACAATGAGCAGTTCTTC. Encoded protein: CAISVTDSSYNEQFF.

The V call is TRBV5-1, the J call TRBJ2-2, with 14 bases aligning to TRBD2. In germline, CDR1 is SGHRS, CDR2 YFSETQ. Unmatched junction bases numbered 5, after V lost 2 bases and J lost 5 bases. This CDR3 has 17 amino acids. CDR3 DNA sequence: TGCGCCAGCAGCTTTCGACTAGCGGGGGGGCGGACCGGGGAGCTGTTTTTT. Protein sequence: CASSFRLAGGRTGELFF.

The rearrangement links TRBV9 to TRBJ2-5, with D possibly matching TRBD2 (7 bases). This CDR3 comprises 16 residues. The germline V and J ends were trimmed by 6 bases and 5 bases, with 23 bases remaining between them. Germline V gene lookup returns CDR1 SGDLS and CDR2 YYNGEE. Here the CDR3 DNA reads TGTGCCAGCACCATAGGAGGGGGGGGGATGGGGGAGACCCAGTACTTC. Protein product: CASTIGGGGMGETQYF.

V gene TRBV6-5 combines with J gene TRBJ2-5; weak D call: TRBD1 (6 bases). Germline V gene sequence: CDR1 MNHEY, CDR2 SVGAGI. The CDR3 is made up of 15 amino acids. Trimming stripped 6 bases from V and 4 bases from J, with 18 bases between. CDR3 protein: CASRPKDRGGETQYF. As DNA, the CDR3 is TGTGCCAGCAGACCCAAGGACAGAGGGGGAGAGACCCAGTACTTC.

The V call is TRBV14, the J call TRBJ1-4, with a weak D call TRBD1 (6 bases). CDR1 is SGHDN, CDR2 FVKESK, per germline. The V end was cut by 4 bases, the J end by 8 bases, with 14 bases between. The CDR3 is 14 residues long. CDR3 in DNA: TGTGCCAGCAGCCGCGGGGGGGCTGGCGAAAAACTGTTTTTT. It specifies CASSRGGAGEKLFF.

In its sample, this clone was seen once. The J gene is TRBJ1-6, the V gene TRBV2; no clear D gene. V was cut by 1 base and J by 9 bases, with 10 bases left in between. Germline CDR1 and CDR2: SNHLY and FYNNEI. CDR3 length equals 14 residues. CDR3 amino acids: CASSEVRGSSPLHF. CDR3 nucleotides: TGTGCCAGCAGTGAAGTCCGGGGTAGTTCACCCCTCCACTTT.

The table lists this clone with a few counts. The chain has TRBV6-6 and TRBJ1-2; maybe TRBD1 (5 bases). The CDR3 contains 14 residues. Germline CDR1 reads MNHNY; CDR2 reads SVGAGI (reference sequence). The germline V and J ends were trimmed by 0 bases and 3 bases, with 8 bases remaining between them. The CDR3 bases are TGTGCCAGCAGTTACTCGGGCAGGGACTATGGCTACACCTTC. Translation: CASSYSGRDYGYTF.

This clone was detected once. This rearrangement joins TRBV28 to TRBJ2-3, with 9 bases that match TRBD1. CDR3 length equals 16 residues. The J segment lost 3 bases and the V segment lost 6 bases, leaving 10 bases of the junction unmatched. Germline-derived CDR1 and CDR2 are MDHEN and SYDVKM. CDR3 bases: TGTGCCAGCAGCAGTACAGGGGGCGCGAGAACAGATACGCAGTATTTT. Residues: CASSSTGGARTDTQYF. Drawing the rest from reference TRBV28 and TRBJ2-3, the complete variable domain is DVKVTQSSRYLVKRTGEKVFLECVQDMDHENMFWYRQDPGLGLRLIYFSYDVKMKEKGDIPEGYSVSREKKERFSLILESASTNQTSMYLCASSSTGGARTDTQYFGPGTRLTVL.